What follows describes a single T cell receptor beta chain. The antigen is not known. TCRdb keeps only in-frame clones here, not all; method: immunoSEQ multiplex PCR. The sample yields roughly 15,000 clones, about four fifths seen once. These data are taken from a study of follicular helper T cells after annual influenza vaccination. Noted time point: 2014-2015 season, 7 days after vaccination. Excluded were substance abuse, HIV/AIDS, active cancer, immunomodulatory drugs and active illness. Regarding the study as a whole: Most later recoveries of Day 7 ICOS+CD38+ clones were ICOS-CD38- cTfh. Each annual vaccination recalled recurring oligoclonal ICOS+CD38+ cTfh clonotypes.

Germline CDR1 MNHEY, CDR2 SVGAGI. The CDR3 runs to 15 residues. V trimming: 6 bases; J trimming: 4 bases; junction bases outside the gene matches: 8. The chain is built from TRBV6-5 and TRBJ2-7, with TRBD2 matching 11 bases. The sequence came from an adult who received the influenza vaccine. Here the sequenced sample was CXCR5+ CD38- circulating T follicular helper cells from blood, taken 7 days after influenza vaccination. Described subset: circulating Tfh, non-naive CD4+CXCR5+PD-1+ (ICOS+CD38+ or ICOS-CD38-). The CDR3 sequence: CASSTPTSGSYEQYF. The CDR3 DNA sequence: TGTGCCAGCAGCACCCCCACTAGCGGGAGTTACGAGCAGTACTTC.